These 14 T cell receptor beta chains share one sample of origin, sequenced in a study of OX40 agonist ivuxolimab in advanced cancers. Library preparation used the immunoSEQ multiplex PCR assay. TCRdb limited this immuneACCESS table to in-frame rearrangements with V and J called. A share of clones is missing; checked studies link under half to unresolved V genes, and the rest is unexplained. The table for this sample lists under 80,000 clones; approximately 91% of them were counted only once. 18% of the sample is in the top ten clones. The specimen comprised CD4+ or CD8+ T cells sorted from blood, sampled in a trial of the OX40 agonist ivuxolimab. The receptors originated from an adult with an advanced solid tumor such as melanoma, head and neck, liver or kidney cancer.

The J gene is TRBJ2-1, the V gene TRBV7-9, with 8 bases identical to TRBD2. This CDR3 has 16 amino acids. Germline CDR1 and CDR2: SEHNR and FQNEAQ (reference sequence). V lost 5 bases and J lost 8; bases outside the gene matches: 14. CDR3 nucleotide sequence: TGTGCCAGCAGCGGGGGAGCGGGAGACCAGGAAGATGAGCAGTTCTTC. Amino acid sequence: CASSGGAGDQEDEQFF.

This chain connects TRBV25-1 to TRBJ2-5; perhaps TRBD2 as D (6 bases). This CDR3 is built from 15 residues. Germline CDR1 reads MGHDK; CDR2 reads SYGVNS. The V gene lost 3 bases and the J gene lost 5 bases, with 16 bases spanning the gap. The CDR3 is CASSDHKRELETQYF. The CDR3 DNA sequence: TGTGCCAGCAGTGATCATAAACGGGAGCTTGAGACCCAGTACTTC.

The chain links TRBV6-5 to TRBJ2-7, with D possibly being TRBD1 (5 bases). Germline V gene lookup returns CDR1 MNHEY and CDR2 SVGAGI. Trimming took 1 base from V and 6 from J, leaving 10 bases between them. The CDR3 length is 13 residues. The CDR3 bases are TGTGCCAGCAGTTACTTGAGCAGGGCCGAGCAGTACTTC. As protein: CASSYLSRAEQYF.

Note on this clone: This sample includes further DNA sequences coding for the same CDR3. The V and J genes are TRBV4-1 and TRBJ1-1; a possible D gene is TRBD1 (6 bases). The V end lost 8 bases, the J end lost 0 bases, and 10 bases lay between the germline ends. This CDR3 region has 13 residues. Germline values: CDR1 MGHRA, CDR2 YSYEKL. CDR3 region: CASSDRMNTEAFF. CDR3 nucleotide sequence: TGCGCCAGCTCGGACAGAATGAACACTGAAGCTTTCTTT.

The rearrangement uses TRBV6-4 and TRBJ2-2; 7 nucleotides agree with TRBD1. Germline loops: CDR1 MRHNA, CDR2 SNTAGT. Trimming took 3 bases from V and 4 from J; bases not matched to a gene: 2. The CDR3 extends over 14 amino acids. CDR3 loop: CASSEGQSTGELFF. CDR3 bases: TGTGCCAGCAGTGAGGGACAGAGCACCGGGGAGCTGTTTTTT.

This chain uses TRBV5-6 with TRBJ2-7; possibly TRBD2 for D (5 bases). V was clipped by 2 bases and J by 5 bases, with 17 bases between them. CDR1 SGHDT and CDR2 YYEEEE come from the germline V gene. The CDR3 sequence is 15 residues long. The CDR3 sequence is CASSFREEPPDEQYF. CDR3 bases: TGTGCCAGCAGCTTTCGGGAAGAGCCTCCCGACGAGCAGTACTTC. Full variable domain (remainder filled in from reference TRBV5-6 and TRBJ2-7): DAGVTQSPTHLIKTRGQQVTLRCSPKSGHDTVSWYQQALGQGPQFIFQYYEEEERQRGNFPDRFSGHQFPNYSSELNVNALLLGDSALYLCASSFREEPPDEQYFGPGTRLTVT.

The chain uses TRBV10-1 and TRBJ2-2; a possible D gene is TRBD2 (6 bases). CDR3 length: 16 residues. The ends were cut back, 1 base at V and 3 bases at J, with 12 bases in the middle. Germline values: CDR1 WNHNN, CDR2 SYGVQD (reference sequence). In DNA form, the CDR3 reads TGCGCCAGCAGTGAGTTCAGGGAGGCGGACACCGGGGAGCTGTTTTTT. Amino acid sequence: CASSEFREADTGELFF.

V is TRBV6-5 and J is TRBJ2-7; D is tentatively TRBD1 or TRBD2 (5 bases each). CDR3 length: 13 amino acids. From germline, CDR1 is MNHEY and CDR2 SVGAGI. Trimming removed 6 bases from V and 0 bases from J, with 9 bases in between. The CDR3 sequence is CASRGTVSYEQYF. CDR3 nucleotides: TGTGCCAGCAGAGGGACGGTCTCCTACGAGCAGTACTTC.

The chain combines TRBV28 with TRBJ2-2; possible D gene TRBD1, 6 bases. Trimming took off 4 bases at V and 2 bases at J, with 14 bases between the two ends. The CDR3 totals 16 residues. The germline CDR1 and CDR2 sequences are MDHEN and SYDVKM. The CDR3 DNA reads as TGTGCCAGCAGTTACCCCCGGGACACCAACACCGGGGAGCTGTTTTTT. Protein: CASSYPRDTNTGELFF. The whole variable domain, remainder taken from reference TRBV28 and TRBJ2-2, is DVKVTQSSRYLVKRTGEKVFLECVQDMDHENMFWYRQDPGLGLRLIYFSYDVKMKEKGDIPEGYSVSREKKERFSLILESASTNQTSMYLCASSYPRDTNTGELFFGEGSRLTVL.

Details on this clone: Within the sample, other DNA sequences also encode this same CDR3. The chain carries TRBV11-3 and TRBJ2-1, with 12 bases matching TRBD2. J gave up 4 bases and V 5 bases, and 3 bases lay outside the gene matches. Germline CDR1 reads SGHNT; CDR2 reads YENEEA. This CDR3 has 15 residues. CDR3 in DNA: TGTGCCAGCAGCCTTACTAGCGGGGGGTACAATGAGCAGTTCTTC. Its translation: CASSLTSGGYNEQFF.

The chain is built from TRBV6-5 and TRBJ1-2; D remains ambiguous. The CDR3 covers 13 residues. CDR1 is MNHEY, CDR2 SVGAGI, per germline. Deletions cut 2 bases from V and 5 bases from J, with 9 bases between. CDR3: CASSYGGYYGYTF. The DNA for the CDR3 is TGTGCCAGCAGTTACGGAGGGTATTATGGCTACACCTTC.

Here the CDR3 DNA reads TGTGCCAGCAGTGAGACCCGGGACAGGGGTGACTCTGAAGCTTTCTTT. Encoded protein: CASSETRDRGDSEAFF. This rearrangement joins TRBV6-1 to TRBJ1-1, with 10 bases matching TRBD1. The CDR3 consists of 16 residues. The trim removed 3 bases at V and 6 bases at J, leaving 10 bases unmatched. Germline V gene lookup returns CDR1 MNHNS and CDR2 SASEGT.

The chain couples TRBV5-8 to TRBJ2-7; D is uncertain. The germline V gene has CDR1 SGHTS and CDR2 YDEGEE. This CDR3 comprises 14 residues. V was pared by 7 bases and J by 4 bases, with 18 bases between. The CDR3 loop reads CASRLRRTEYEQYF. The CDR3 region has the DNA TGTGCCAGCCGGCTTCGACGCACGGAGTACGAGCAGTACTTC.

The chain carries TRBV6-4 and TRBJ2-3; 9 bases map to TRBD2. The J segment lost 1 base and the V segment lost 2 bases, leaving 13 bases of the junction unmatched. The length of the CDR3 is 19 residues. CDR1 is MRHNA, CDR2 SNTAGT, per germline. The CDR3 reads CASSDPPVRGRAGTDTQYF. The CDR3 DNA is TGTGCCAGCAGTGACCCCCCGGTTCGCGGGAGGGCAGGCACAGATACGCAGTATTTT.